This TCR beta chain was recorded in a study of cytomegalovirus exposure and HLA in healthy donors. CDR3 length equals 14 residues. Germline loops: CDR1 SEHNR, CDR2 FQNEAQ (reference sequence). With 5 bases clipped from V and 2 bases from J, the junction kept 3 bases outside the gene matches. Points from the study as a whole: V segments that were indistinguishable, TRBV6-2 and TRBV6-3 among them, were omitted from analysis.

With 60 Vbeta and 13 Jbeta primers, the PCR was carried out. Only in-frame clones appear in the TCRdb table, and some are missing; sequencing was by immunoSEQ multiplex PCR. The sample contains around 150,000 clones, about 82% of which appear only once. As regards this clone: Its specificity is unknown.

This sequence originates from a female donor in good health and CMV-seropositive. Material for sequencing was PBMCs. The gene calls are TRBV7-9 and TRBJ2-5, with TRBD1 identical over 9 bases. The CDR3 DNA sequence: TGTGCCAGCAGCGCTGGGACAGGGCAAGAGACCCAGTACTTC. It translates to CASSAGTGQETQYF. Full variable domain (missing parts from reference TRBV7-9 and TRBJ2-5): DTGVSQNPRHKITKRGQNVTFRCDPISEHNRLYWYRQTLGQGPEFLTYFQNEAQLEKSRLLSDRFSAERPKGSFSTLEIQRTEQGDSAMYLCASSAGTGQETQYFGPGTRLLVL.